Reported below is one TCR beta chain. Germline CDR1 is SGHRS and CDR2 is YFSETQ. The CDR3 runs to 14 residues. V lost 4 bases and J 8 bases, leaving 16 bases between the germline ends. The sample originates from a study of blood T cell repertoires in COVID-19. Study-wide context: Whether acute or convalescent, the COVID-19 samples came from the United States, Italy and Spain. The cDNA or gDNA used as material had been derived from T cells, B-cell-depleted T cells, or PBMCs.

Authors' data handling: Amplification of reference gene primers was used by the study to estimate nucleated cell counts. Libraries were prepared by immunoSEQ multiplex PCR; TCRdb keeps only in-frame clonotypes and omits some of them. V and J calls and clone size come straight from that table; D and trimming were deduced from the DNA. The sample holds 250,000 to 300,000 clones, 65% to 85% seen once. The sequence came from a man at least 80 years old with acute or convalescent COVID-19. V gene TRBV5-1 combines with J gene TRBJ2-1; maybe TRBD2 (6 bases). Material for sequencing was peripheral blood. DNA of the CDR3: TGCGCCAGCAGCCCGGGCGGGGATTACGATGAGCAGTTCTTC. This encodes CASSPGGDYDEQFF.